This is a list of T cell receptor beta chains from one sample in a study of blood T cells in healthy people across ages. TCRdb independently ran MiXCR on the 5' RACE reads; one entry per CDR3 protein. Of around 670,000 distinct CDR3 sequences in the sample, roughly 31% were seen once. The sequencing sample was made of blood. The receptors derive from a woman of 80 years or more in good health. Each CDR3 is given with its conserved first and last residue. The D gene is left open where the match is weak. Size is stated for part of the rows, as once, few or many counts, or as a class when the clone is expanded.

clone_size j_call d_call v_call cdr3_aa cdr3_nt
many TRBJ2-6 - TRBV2 CASSEGRAGANVLTF TGTGCCAGCAGTGAGGGCAGGGCTGGGGCCAACGTCCTGACTTTC
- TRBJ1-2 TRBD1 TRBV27 CASSLFSPGTVKNYGYTF TGTGCCAGCAGTTTATTTTCACCCGGGACAGTAAAAAACTATGGCTACACCTTC
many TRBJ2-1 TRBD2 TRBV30 CAWGGGLAAVNEQFF TGTGCCTGGGGGGGGGGACTAGCGGCTGTCAATGAGCAGTTCTTC
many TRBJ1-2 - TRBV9 CASSPNNYGYTF TGCGCCAGCAGCCCAAATAACTATGGCTACACCTTC
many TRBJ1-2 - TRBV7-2 CASSLTTGSGYTF TGTGCCAGCAGCTTAACCACAGGGTCGGGCTACACCTTC
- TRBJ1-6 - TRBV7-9 CASSATGGASPLHF TGTGCCAGCAGCGCAACAGGAGGTGCTTCACCCCTCCACTTT
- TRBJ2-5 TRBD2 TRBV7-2 CASSLGLAASNQETQYF TGTGCCAGCAGCCTCGGACTAGCGGCATCAAACCAAGAGACCCAGTACTTC
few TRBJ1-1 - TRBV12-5 CASGLVITGGHTEAFF TGTGCTAGTGGTTTGGTAATAACTGGGGGACACACTGAAGCTTTCTTT
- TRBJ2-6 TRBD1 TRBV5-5 CASSPTGTVVSGANVRTF TGTGCCAGCTCCCCGACCGGGACAGTCGTCTCTGGGGCCAACGTCCGGACTTTC
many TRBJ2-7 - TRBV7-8 CASSLASQTYEQYF TGTGCCAGCAGCTTAGCATCACAGACCTACGAGCAGTACTTC
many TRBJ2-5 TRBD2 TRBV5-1 CASSLDVLAGAETQYF TGCGCCAGCAGCTTGGACGTACTAGCGGGGGCTGAGACCCAGTACTTC
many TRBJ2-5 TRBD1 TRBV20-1 CSAIRDRGPRWETQYF TGCAGTGCAATCCGGGACAGGGGGCCTCGATGGGAGACCCAGTACTTC